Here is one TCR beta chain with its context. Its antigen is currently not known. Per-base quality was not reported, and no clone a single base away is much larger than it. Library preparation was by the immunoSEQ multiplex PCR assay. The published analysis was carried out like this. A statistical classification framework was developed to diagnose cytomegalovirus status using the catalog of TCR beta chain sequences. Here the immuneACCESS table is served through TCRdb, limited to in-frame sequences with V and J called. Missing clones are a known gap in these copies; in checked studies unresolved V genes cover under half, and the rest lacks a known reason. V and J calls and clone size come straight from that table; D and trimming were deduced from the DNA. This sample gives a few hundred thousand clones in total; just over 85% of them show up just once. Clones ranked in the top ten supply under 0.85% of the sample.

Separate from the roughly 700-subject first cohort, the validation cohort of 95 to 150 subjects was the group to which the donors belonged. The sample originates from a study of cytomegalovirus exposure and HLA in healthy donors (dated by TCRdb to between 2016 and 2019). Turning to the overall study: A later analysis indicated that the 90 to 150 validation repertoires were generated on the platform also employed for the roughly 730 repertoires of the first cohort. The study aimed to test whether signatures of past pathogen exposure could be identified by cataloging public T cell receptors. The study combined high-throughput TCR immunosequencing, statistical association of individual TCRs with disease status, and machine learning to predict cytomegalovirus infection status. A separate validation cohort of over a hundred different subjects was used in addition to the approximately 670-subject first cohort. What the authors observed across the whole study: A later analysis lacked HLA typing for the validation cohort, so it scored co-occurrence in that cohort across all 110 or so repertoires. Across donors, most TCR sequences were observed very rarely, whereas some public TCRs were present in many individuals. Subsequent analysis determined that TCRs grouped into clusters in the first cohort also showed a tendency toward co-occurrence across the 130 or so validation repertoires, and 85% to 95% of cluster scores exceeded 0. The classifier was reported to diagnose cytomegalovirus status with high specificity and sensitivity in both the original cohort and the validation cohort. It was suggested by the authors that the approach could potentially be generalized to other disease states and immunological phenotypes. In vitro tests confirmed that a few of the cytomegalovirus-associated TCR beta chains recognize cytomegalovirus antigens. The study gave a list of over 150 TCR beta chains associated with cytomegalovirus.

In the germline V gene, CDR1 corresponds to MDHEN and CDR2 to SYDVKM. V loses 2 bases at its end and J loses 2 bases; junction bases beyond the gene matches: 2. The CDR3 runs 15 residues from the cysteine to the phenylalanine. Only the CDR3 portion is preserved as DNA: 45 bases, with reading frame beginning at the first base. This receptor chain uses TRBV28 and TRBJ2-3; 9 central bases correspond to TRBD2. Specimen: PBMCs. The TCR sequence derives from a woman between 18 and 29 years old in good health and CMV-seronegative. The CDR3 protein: CASSLGTSYTDTQYF. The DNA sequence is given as TGTGCCAGCAGTTTAGGGACTAGCTACACAGATACGCAGTATTTT.